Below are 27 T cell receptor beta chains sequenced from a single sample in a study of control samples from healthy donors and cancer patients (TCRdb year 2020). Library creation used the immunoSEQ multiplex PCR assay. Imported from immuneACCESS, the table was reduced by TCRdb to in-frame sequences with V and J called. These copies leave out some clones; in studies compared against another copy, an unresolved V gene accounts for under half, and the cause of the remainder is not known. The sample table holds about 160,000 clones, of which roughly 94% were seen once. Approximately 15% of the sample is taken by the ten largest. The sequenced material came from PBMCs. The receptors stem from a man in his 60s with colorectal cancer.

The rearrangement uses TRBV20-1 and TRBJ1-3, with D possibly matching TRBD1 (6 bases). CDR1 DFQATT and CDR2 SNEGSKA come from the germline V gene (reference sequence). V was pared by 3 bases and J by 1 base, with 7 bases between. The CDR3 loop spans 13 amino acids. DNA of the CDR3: TGCAGTGCTAGTCAGGGGTCTGGAAACACCATATATTTT. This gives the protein CSASQGSGNTIYF.

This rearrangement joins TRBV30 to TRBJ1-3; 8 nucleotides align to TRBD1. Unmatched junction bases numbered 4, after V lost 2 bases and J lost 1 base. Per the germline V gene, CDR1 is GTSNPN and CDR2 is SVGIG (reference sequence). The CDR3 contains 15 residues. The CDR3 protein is CAWSLTGGSGNTIYF. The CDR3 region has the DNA TGTGCCTGGAGTCTTACAGGGGGTTCTGGAAACACCATATATTTT.

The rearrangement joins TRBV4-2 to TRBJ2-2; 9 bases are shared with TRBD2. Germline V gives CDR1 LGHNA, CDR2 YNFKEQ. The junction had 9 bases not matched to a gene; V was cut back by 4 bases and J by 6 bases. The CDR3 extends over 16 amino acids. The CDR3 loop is CASSPKRGDTAGELFF. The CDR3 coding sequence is TGTGCCAGCAGCCCGAAGCGGGGGGATACGGCCGGGGAGCTGTTTTTT.

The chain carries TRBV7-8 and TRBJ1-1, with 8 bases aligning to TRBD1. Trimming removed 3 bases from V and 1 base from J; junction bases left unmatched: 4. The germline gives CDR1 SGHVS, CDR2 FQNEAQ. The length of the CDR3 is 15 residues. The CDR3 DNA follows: TGTGCCAGCAGCTTTCAGGGGGCGGGGAACACTGAAGCTTTCTTT. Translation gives CASSFQGAGNTEAFF.

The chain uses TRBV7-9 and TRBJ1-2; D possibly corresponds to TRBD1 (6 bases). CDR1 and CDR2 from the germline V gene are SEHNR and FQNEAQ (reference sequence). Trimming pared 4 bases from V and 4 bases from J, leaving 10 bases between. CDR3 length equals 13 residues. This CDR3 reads CASSYRVGYGYTF. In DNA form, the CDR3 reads TGTGCCAGCAGCTACAGGGTTGGCTATGGCTACACCTTC. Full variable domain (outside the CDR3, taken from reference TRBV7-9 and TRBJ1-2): DTGVSQNPRHKITKRGQNVTFRCDPISEHNRLYWYRQTLGQGPEFLTYFQNEAQLEKSRLLSDRFSAERPKGSFSTLEIQRTEQGDSAMYLCASSYRVGYGYTFGSGTRLTVV.

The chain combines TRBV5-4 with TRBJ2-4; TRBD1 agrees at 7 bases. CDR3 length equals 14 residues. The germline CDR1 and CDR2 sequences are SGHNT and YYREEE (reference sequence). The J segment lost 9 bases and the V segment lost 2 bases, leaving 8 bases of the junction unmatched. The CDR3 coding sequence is TGTGCCAGCAGCTTCGACAGGGCCGAAGGCATTCAGTACTTC. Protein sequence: CASSFDRAEGIQYF.

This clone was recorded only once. Written as DNA, the CDR3 is TGTGCCAGCAGCCCCCCCGCGGGGGCCGAAGCTTTCTTT. It specifies CASSPPAGAEAFF. V gene TRBV7-9 combines with J gene TRBJ1-1; the D gene is possibly TRBD1 (6 bases). V was shortened by 5 bases and J by 8 bases, with 15 bases between the two germline ends. Germline-derived CDR1 and CDR2 are SEHNR and FQNEAQ (reference sequence). The CDR3 length is 13 residues.

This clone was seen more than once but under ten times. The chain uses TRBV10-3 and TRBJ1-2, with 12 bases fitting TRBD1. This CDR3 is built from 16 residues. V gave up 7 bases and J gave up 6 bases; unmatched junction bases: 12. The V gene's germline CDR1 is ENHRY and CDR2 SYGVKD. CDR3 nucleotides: TGTGCCATCAAGCCGGGACAGGGGGCGCAAATAGATGGCTACACCTTC. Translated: CAIKPGQGAQIDGYTF.

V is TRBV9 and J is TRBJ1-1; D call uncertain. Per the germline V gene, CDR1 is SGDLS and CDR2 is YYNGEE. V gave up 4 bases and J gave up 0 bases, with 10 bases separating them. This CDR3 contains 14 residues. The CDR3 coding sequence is TGTGCCAGCAGCCGCGACAAGATGAACACTGAAGCTTTCTTT. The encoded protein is CASSRDKMNTEAFF.

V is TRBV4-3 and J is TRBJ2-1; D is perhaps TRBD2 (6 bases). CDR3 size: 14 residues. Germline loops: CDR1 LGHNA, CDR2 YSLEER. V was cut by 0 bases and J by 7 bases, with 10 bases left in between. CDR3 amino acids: CASSQESRGNEQFF. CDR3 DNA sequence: TGCGCCAGCAGCCAAGAGAGTCGGGGGAATGAGCAGTTCTTC.

In DNA, the CDR3 is TGTGCCAGCAGTGACTACAGGGGTGGCTCACCCCTCCACTTT. Its translation is CASSDYRGGSPLHF. The rearrangement links TRBV2 to TRBJ1-6; 7 bases agree with TRBD1. The V and J ends lost 3 bases and 10 bases, in that order; junction bases with no gene match: 6. CDR1 and CDR2 (germline): SNHLY, FYNNEI. The CDR3 spans 14 residues.

The CDR3 DNA sequence: TGTGCCAGCACCCAGGGACTAGCGGGAGTCACAGATACGCAGTATTTT. It translates to CASTQGLAGVTDTQYF. The chain combines TRBV7-9 with TRBJ2-3; 14 positions agree with TRBD2. V lost 7 bases to trimming and J lost 2 bases; unmatched junction nucleotides: 5. Looked up from germline, CDR1 is SEHNR and CDR2 is FQNEAQ (reference sequence). The CDR3 is made up of 16 amino acids.

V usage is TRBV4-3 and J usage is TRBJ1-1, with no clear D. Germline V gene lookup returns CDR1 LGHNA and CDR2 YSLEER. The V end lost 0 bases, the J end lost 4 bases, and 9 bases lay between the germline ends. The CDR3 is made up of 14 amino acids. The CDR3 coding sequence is TGCGCCAGCAGCCAAGAAGTCGGACGCACTGAAGCTTTCTTT. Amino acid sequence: CASSQEVGRTEAFF.

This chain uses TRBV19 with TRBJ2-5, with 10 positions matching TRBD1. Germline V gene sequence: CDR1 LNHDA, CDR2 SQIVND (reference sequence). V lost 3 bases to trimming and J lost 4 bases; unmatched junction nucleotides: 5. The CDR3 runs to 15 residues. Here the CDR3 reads CASSIGTGAGETQYF. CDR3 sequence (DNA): TGTGCCAGTAGTATTGGGACAGGGGCGGGAGAGACCCAGTACTTC.

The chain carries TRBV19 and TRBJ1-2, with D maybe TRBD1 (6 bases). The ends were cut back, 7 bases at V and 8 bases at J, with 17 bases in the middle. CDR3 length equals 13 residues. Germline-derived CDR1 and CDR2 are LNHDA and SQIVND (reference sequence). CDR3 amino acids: CASTQGNSKGYTF. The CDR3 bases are TGTGCCAGTACCCAGGGGAATTCGAAAGGCTACACCTTC. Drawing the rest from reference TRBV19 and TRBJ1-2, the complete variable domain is DGGITQSPKYLFRKEGQNVTLSCEQNLNHDAMYWYRQDPGQGLRLIYYSQIVNDFQKGDIAEGYSVSREKKESFPLTVTSAQKNPTAFYLCASTQGNSKGYTFGSGTRLTVV.

CDR3 sequence: CATSDNRGQGISNEQFF. CDR3 in DNA: TGTGCCACCAGTGACAACCGGGGACAGGGTATCTCCAATGAGCAGTTCTTC. V usage is TRBV24-1 and J usage is TRBJ2-1; 9 bases agree with TRBD1. The ends lost 4 bases at V and 6 bases at J; junction bases unmatched: 12. The germline V gene encodes CDR1 KGHDR and CDR2 SFDVKD. CDR3 length: 17 amino acids.

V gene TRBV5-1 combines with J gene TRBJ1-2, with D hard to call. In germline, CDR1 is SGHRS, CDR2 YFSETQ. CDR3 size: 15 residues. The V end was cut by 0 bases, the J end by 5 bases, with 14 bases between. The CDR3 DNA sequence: TGCGCCAGCAGCTTGGCCGTCAGCCTTTCTTATGGCTACACCTTC. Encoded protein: CASSLAVSLSYGYTF.

CDR3 DNA sequence: TGTGCCAGTAATGAAGGGCCGAACACCGGGGAGCTGTTTTTT. Translation gives CASNEGPNTGELFF. The V gene is TRBV19, the J gene TRBJ2-2; D is undetermined. The CDR3 is 14 residues long. Trimming took off 7 bases at V and 0 bases at J, with 9 bases between the two ends. Germline CDR1 is LNHDA and CDR2 is SQIVND (reference sequence).

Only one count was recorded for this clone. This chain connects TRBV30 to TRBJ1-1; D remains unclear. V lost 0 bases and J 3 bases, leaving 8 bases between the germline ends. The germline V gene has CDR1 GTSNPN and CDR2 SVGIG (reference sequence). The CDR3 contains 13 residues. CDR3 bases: TGTGCCTGGAGTGTAGAAGATGACACTGAAGCTTTCTTT. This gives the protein CAWSVEDDTEAFF.

The CDR3 nucleotides read TGTGCCAGCAGTGTCGGCCTAGCGGGGTATAGAAACAATGAGCAGTTCTTC. It codes for CASSVGLAGYRNNEQFF. The chain recombines TRBV9 with TRBJ2-1; 9 bases align to TRBD2. This CDR3 has 17 residues. Germline CDR1 is SGDLS and CDR2 is YYNGEE. J gave up 5 bases and V 5 bases, and 14 bases lay outside the gene matches.

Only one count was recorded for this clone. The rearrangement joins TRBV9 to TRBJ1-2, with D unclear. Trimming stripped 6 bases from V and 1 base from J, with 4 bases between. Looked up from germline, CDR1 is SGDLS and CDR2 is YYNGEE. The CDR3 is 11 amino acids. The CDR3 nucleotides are TGTGCCAGCACCAGTAACTATGGCTACACCTTC. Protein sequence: CASTSNYGYTF.

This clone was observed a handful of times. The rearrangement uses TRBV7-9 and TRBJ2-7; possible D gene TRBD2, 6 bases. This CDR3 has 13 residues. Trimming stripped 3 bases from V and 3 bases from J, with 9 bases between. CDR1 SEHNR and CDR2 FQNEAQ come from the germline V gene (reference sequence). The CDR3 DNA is TGTGCCAGCAGCTTCGGAGGGTTCTACGAGCAGTACTTC. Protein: CASSFGGFYEQYF.

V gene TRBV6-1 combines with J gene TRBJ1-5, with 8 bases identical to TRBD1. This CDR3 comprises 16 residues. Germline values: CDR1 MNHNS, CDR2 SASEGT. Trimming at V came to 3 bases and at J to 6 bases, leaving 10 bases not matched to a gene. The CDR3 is CASSDPWTGPSQPQHF. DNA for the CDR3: TGTGCCAGCAGTGACCCCTGGACAGGGCCAAGTCAGCCCCAGCATTTT.

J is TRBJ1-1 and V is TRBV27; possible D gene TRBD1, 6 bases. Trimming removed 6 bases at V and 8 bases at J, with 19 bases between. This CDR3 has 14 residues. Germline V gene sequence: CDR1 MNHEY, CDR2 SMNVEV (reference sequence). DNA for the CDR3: TGTGCCAGCAGATTTACACAGGGAACCTCAGAAGCTTTCTTT. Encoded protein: CASRFTQGTSEAFF.

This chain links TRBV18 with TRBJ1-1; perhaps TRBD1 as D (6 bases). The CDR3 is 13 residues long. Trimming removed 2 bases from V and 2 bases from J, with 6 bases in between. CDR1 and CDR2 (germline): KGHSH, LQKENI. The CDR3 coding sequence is TGTGCCAGCTCACCAGGGGGCAACACTGAAGCTTTCTTT. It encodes CASSPGGNTEAFF.

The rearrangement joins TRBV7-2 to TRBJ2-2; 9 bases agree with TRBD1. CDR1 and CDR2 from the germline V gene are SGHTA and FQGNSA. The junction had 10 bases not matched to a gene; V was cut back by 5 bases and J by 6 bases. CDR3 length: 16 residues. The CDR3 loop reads CASSPRDRVIAGELFF. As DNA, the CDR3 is TGTGCCAGCAGCCCCCGGGACAGGGTAATCGCCGGGGAGCTGTTTTTT.

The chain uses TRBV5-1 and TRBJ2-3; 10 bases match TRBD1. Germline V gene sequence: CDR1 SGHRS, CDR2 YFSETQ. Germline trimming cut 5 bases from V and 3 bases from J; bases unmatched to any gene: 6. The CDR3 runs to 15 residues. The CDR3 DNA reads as TGCGCCAGCAGTCAGGGGGACAGGGGTACAGATACGCAGTATTTT. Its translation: CASSQGDRGTDTQYF. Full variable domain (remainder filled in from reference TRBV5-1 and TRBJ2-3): KAGVTQTPRYLIKTRGQQVTLSCSPISGHRSVSWYQQTPGQGLQFLFEYFSETQRNKGNFPGRFSGRQFSNSRSEMNVSTLELGDSALYLCASSQGDRGTDTQYFGPGTRLTVL.